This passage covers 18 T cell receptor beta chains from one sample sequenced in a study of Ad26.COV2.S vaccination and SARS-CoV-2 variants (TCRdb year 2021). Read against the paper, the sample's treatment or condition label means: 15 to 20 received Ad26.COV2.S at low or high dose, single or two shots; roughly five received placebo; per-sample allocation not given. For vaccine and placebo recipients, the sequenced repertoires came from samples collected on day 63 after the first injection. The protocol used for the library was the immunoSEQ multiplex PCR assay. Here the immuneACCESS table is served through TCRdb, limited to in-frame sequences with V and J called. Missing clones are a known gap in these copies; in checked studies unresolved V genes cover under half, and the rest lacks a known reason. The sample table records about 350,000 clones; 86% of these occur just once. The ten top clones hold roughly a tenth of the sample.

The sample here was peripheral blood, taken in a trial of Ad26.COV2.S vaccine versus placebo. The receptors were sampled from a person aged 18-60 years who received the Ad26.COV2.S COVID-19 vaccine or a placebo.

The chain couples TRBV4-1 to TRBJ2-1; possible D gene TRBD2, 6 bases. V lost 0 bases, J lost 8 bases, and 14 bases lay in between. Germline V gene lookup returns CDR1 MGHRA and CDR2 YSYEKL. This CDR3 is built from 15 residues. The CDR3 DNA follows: TGCGCCAGCAGCCAAGATCTGGGTGCTAGCGATGAGCAGTTCTTC. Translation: CASSQDLGASDEQFF.

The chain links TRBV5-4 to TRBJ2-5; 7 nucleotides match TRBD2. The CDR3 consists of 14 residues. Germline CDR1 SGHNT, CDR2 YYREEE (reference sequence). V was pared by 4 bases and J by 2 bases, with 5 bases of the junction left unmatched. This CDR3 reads CASSGDYLQETQYF. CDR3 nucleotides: TGTGCCAGCAGCGGGGACTACCTACAAGAGACCCAGTACTTC. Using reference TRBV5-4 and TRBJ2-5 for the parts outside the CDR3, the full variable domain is ETGVTQSPTHLIKTRGQQVTLRCSSQSGHNTVSWYQQALGQGPQFIFQYYREEENGRGNFPPRFSGLQFPNYSSELNVNALELDDSALYLCASSGDYLQETQYFGPGTRLLVL.

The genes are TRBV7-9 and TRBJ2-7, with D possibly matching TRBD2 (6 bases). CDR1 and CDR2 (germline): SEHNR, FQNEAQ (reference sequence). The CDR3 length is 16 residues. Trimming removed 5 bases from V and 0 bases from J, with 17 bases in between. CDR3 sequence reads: CASSRQAGPLSYEQYF. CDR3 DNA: TGTGCCAGCAGCCGACAAGCGGGCCCCCTCTCCTACGAGCAGTACTTC.

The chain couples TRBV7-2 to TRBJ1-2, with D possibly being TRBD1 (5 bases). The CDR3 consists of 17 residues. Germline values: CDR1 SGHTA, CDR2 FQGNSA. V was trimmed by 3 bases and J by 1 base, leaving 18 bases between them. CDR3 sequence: CASSLYGGPGLNYGYTF. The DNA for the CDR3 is TGTGCCAGCAGCTTGTACGGGGGACCAGGACTTAACTATGGCTACACCTTC.

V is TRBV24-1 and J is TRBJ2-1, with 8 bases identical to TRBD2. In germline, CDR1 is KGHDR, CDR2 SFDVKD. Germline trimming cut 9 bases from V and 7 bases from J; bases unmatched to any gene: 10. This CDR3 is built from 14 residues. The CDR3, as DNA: TGTGCCACCGGGAAAGCGGGAGAACCGAATGAGCAGTTCTTC. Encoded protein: CATGKAGEPNEQFF.

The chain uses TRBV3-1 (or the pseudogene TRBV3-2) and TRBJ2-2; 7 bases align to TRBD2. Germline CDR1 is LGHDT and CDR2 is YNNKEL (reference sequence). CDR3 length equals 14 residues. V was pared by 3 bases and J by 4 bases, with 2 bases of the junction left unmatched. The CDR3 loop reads CASSQLAGTGELFF. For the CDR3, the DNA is TGTGCCAGCAGCCAGTTAGCGGGCACCGGGGAGCTGTTTTTT.

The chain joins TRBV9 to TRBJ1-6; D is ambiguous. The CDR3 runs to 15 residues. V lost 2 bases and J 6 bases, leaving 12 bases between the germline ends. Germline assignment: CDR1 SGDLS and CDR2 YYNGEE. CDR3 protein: CASSVEQMGNSPLHF. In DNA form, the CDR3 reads TGTGCCAGCAGCGTGGAACAGATGGGTAATTCACCCCTCCACTTT.

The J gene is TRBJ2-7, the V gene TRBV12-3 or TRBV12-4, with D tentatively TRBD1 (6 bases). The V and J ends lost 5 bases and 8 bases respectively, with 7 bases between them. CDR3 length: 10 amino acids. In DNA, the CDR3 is TGTGCCAGCAGTCAGGGGAAGCAGTACTTC. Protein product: CASSQGKQYF.

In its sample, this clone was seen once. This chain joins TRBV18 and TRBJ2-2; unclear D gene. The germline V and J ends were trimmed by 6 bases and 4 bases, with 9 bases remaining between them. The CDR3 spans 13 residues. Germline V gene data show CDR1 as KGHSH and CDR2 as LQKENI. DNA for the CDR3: TGTGCCAGCTCTCAAGCCGCCACCGGGGAGCTGTTTTTT. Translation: CASSQAATGELFF.

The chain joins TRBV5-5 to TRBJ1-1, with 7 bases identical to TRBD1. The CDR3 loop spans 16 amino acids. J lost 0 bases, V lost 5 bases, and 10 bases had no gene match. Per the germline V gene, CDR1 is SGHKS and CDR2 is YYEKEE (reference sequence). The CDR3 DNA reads TGTGCCAGCAGGCGGACAGGCAGCGGTATGAACACTGAAGCTTTCTTT. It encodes CASRRTGSGMNTEAFF.

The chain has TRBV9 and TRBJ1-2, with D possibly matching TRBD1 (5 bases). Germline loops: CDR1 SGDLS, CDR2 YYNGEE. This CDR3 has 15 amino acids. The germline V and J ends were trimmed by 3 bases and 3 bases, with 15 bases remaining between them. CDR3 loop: CASSAGDRLDYGYTF. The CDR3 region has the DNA TGTGCCAGCAGCGCCGGGGACCGGCTCGACTATGGCTACACCTTC.

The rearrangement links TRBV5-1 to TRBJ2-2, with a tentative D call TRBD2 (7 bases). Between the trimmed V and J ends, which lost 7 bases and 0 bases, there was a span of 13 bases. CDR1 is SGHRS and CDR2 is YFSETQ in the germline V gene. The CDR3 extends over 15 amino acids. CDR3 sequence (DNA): TGCGCCAGCGCCCCCGGGGGGCCGAACACCGGGGAGCTGTTTTTT. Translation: CASAPGGPNTGELFF.

CDR3 coding DNA: TGTGCCAGCAGCAACCGGGACTCCCGGATCTATGGCTACACCTTC. Translated: CASSNRDSRIYGYTF. The chain uses TRBV21-1 and TRBJ1-2. TRBV21-1 is reported as a pseudogene. This CDR3 has 15 amino acids.

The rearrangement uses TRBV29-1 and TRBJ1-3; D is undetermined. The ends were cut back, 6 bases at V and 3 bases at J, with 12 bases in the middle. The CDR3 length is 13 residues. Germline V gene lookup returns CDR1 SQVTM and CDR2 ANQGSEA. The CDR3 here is CSVLAESGNTIYF. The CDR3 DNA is TGCAGCGTCCTCGCTGAGAGTGGAAACACCATATATTTT.

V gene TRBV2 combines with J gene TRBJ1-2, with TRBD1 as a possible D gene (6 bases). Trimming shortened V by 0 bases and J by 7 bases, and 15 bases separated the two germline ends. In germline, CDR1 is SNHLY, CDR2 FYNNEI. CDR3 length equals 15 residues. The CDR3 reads CASSEAETGKGGYTF. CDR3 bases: TGTGCCAGCAGTGAAGCAGAAACAGGGAAGGGTGGCTACACCTTC. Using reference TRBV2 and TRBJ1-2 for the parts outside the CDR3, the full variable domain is EPEVTQTPSHQVTQMGQEVILRCVPISNHLYFYWYRQILGQKVEFLVSFYNNEISEKSEIFDDQFSVERPDGSNFTLKIRSTKLEDSAMYFCASSEAETGKGGYTFGSGTRLTVV.

CDR3: CASSSRVSGADGYTF. Written as DNA, the CDR3 is TGTGCCAGCAGTTCTCGAGTGAGTGGGGCCGATGGCTACACCTTC. This sequence joins TRBV6-2 or TRBV6-3 and TRBJ1-2; TRBD1 is a possible D gene (5 bases). The length of the CDR3 is 15 residues. Trimming took off 4 bases at V and 6 bases at J, with 18 bases between the two ends. Per germline, CDR1 MNHEY and CDR2 SVGEGT.

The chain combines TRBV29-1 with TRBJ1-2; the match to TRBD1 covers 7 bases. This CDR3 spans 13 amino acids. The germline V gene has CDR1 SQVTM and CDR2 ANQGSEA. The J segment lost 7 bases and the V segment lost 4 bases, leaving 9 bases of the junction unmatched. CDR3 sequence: CSVGQGAPSGYTF. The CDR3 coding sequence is TGCAGCGTTGGACAGGGAGCACCCAGTGGCTACACCTTC.

The chain's CDR3 is CAWRGRSGASGELFF. DNA for the CDR3: TGTGCCTGGAGAGGCAGGTCGGGAGCGTCCGGGGAGCTGTTTTTT. The rearrangement links TRBV30 to TRBJ2-2; D perhaps matches TRBD2 (6 bases). CDR3 length: 15 residues. Germline CDR1 and CDR2: GTSNPN and SVGIG (reference sequence). V lost 3 bases, J lost 6 bases, and 17 bases lay in between.